The present entry profiles one T cell receptor beta chain with its context. As yet, its antigen is unknown. In the PCR, 60 Vbeta and 13 Jbeta primers were used. Repertoires were generated with immunoSEQ multiplex PCR, while TCRdb's copy carries only in-frame clones and drops some. The data show some 130,000 clones, roughly 71% seen once. The source of the sample is a study of cytomegalovirus exposure and HLA in healthy donors. The CDR3 is 16 amino acids. The V end was cut by 4 bases, the J end by 1 base, with 18 bases between. The germline V gene encodes CDR1 SGHDT and CDR2 YYEEEE. Whole-study findings and limits: Excluded: some indistinguishable V segments such as TRBV6-2 and TRBV6-3. There were reportedly fewer N-insertions in an Asian-associated ancestry cluster than the approximately 630-donor mean, in a later analysis.

The material sequenced was PBMCs. The clonotype comes from a woman aged 45-65 years in good health and CMV-seropositive. The chain couples TRBV5-6 to TRBJ2-7, with D maybe TRBD1 (6 bases). The CDR3 DNA reads TGTGCCAGCAGCCTAGTACAGGGTCGACCATCCTACGAGCAGTACTTC. Protein: CASSLVQGRPSYEQYF.